This T cell receptor (beta chain) was observed in a study of OX40 agonist ivuxolimab in advanced cancers. The CDR3 loop spans 18 amino acids. The germline V gene encodes CDR1 LNHNV and CDR2 YYDKDF (reference sequence). Trimming cost V 2 bases and J 0 bases, with 20 bases left between them. TCRdb keeps only in-frame clones here, not all; method: immunoSEQ multiplex PCR. Seen here are about 81,000 clones, 93% observed once, and the top ten hold over 11%. Material: CD4+ or CD8+ T cells sorted from blood, obtained in a trial of the OX40 agonist ivuxolimab. The clonotype was recovered from an adult with an advanced solid tumor such as melanoma, head and neck, liver or kidney cancer. J is TRBJ2-7 and V is TRBV15, with D unresolved. CDR3 bases: TGTGCCACCAGCAGATTAAATGTACAAGGGTTGAGCTCCTACGAGCAGTACTTC. The encoded protein is CATSRLNVQGLSSYEQYF. Based on the CDR3 plus reference TRBV15 and TRBJ2-7, the full variable domain is DAMVIQNPRYQVTQFGKPVTLSCSQTLNHNVMYWYQQKSSQAPKLLFHYYDKDFNNEADTPDNFQSRRPNTSFCFLDIRSPGLGDTAMYLCATSRLNVQGLSSYEQYFGPGTRLTVT.